Listed here are 28 T cell receptor beta chains from one sample, sequenced in a study of blood T cell repertoires in COVID-19. Sequenced by immunoSEQ multiplex PCR; TCRdb stores in-frame clones only, minus some. The table shows about 290,000 clones, with 89% occurring only once. Sequencing was done on a sample of PBMCs or T cells enriched from blood (not recorded which). The source is a woman aged 40 to 50 who had recovered from COVID-19.

The chain employs TRBV6-5 and TRBJ1-5; D possibly corresponds to TRBD1 (5 bases). The CDR3 sequence is 14 residues long. With 6 bases removed from V and 4 bases from J, the gap between germline ends came to 13 bases. Germline-derived CDR1 and CDR2 are MNHEY and SVGAGI. CDR3 sequence: CASSLWQGNQPQHF. The CDR3, as DNA: TGTGCCAGCAGCCTCTGGCAGGGAAATCAGCCCCAGCATTTT.

This chain joins TRBV27 and TRBJ1-1; 9 bases line up with TRBD1. CDR1 is MNHEY and CDR2 is SMNVEV in the germline V gene (reference sequence). This CDR3 contains 14 residues. V lost 5 bases and J lost 6; bases outside the gene matches: 7. The CDR3 spells CASSPNTGGSEAFF. The DNA of the CDR3 is TGTGCCAGCAGTCCTAATACAGGGGGCTCTGAAGCTTTCTTT.

This clone was detected only once. The genes are TRBV28 and TRBJ1-1, with unresolved D. The CDR3 is 12 residues long. CDR1 MDHEN and CDR2 SYDVKM come from the germline V gene. V lost 4 bases and J 4 bases, leaving 7 bases between the germline ends. The CDR3 reads CASSSAGTEAFF. The CDR3 DNA follows: TGTGCCAGCAGTTCAGCAGGCACTGAAGCTTTCTTT.

The chain combines TRBV10-3 with TRBJ1-2; 8 bases map to TRBD1. The germline CDR1 and CDR2 sequences are ENHRY and SYGVKD. After removal of 0 bases from V and 6 bases from J, the junction contained 6 bases not matched to a gene. The length of the CDR3 is 15 residues. The CDR3, as DNA: TGTGCCATCAGTGAGTCGGGGCAGGGGGCGAATGGCTACACCTTC. Translated, it gives CAISESGQGANGYTF.

The rearrangement links TRBV3-1 (or the pseudogene TRBV3-2) to TRBJ1-1; 8 bases are a match to TRBD1. This CDR3 is 15 amino acids long. Germline V gene lookup returns CDR1 LGHDT and CDR2 YNNKEL (reference sequence). The V gene end was trimmed by 5 bases and the J gene end by 1 base; junction bases not matched to a gene: 6. This chain's CDR3 is CASSGPGGANTEAFF. CDR3 nucleotide sequence: TGTGCCAGCAGCGGACCAGGGGGCGCGAACACTGAAGCTTTCTTT.

The V call is TRBV7-2, the J call TRBJ1-1, with D possibly matching TRBD1 (5 bases). The germline V gene encodes CDR1 SGHTA and CDR2 FQGNSA. V gave up 1 base and J gave up 11 bases, with 17 bases separating them. CDR3 length: 14 amino acids. The DNA of the CDR3 is TGTGCCAGCAGCTTAGTTTTGGGGGGACGGGAGGCTTTCTTT. It translates to CASSLVLGGREAFF.

This clone was seen just once. The chain has TRBV29-1 and TRBJ1-3; no clear D. The CDR3 totals 14 residues. The V and J ends lost 1 base and 4 bases respectively, with 11 bases between them. Germline V lookup: CDR1 SQVTM, CDR2 ANQGSEA. This chain's CDR3 is CSVEVGFKGNTIYF. The CDR3 coding sequence is TGCAGCGTTGAAGTCGGTTTTAAGGGAAACACCATATATTTT. Based on the CDR3 plus reference TRBV29-1 and TRBJ1-3, the full variable domain is SAVISQKPSRDICQRGTSLTIQCQVDSQVTMMFWYRQQPGQSLTLIATANQGSEATYESGFVIDKFPISRPNLTFSTLTVSNMSPEDSSIYLCSVEVGFKGNTIYFGEGSWLTVV.

This clone was detected a few times. V usage is TRBV6-2 or TRBV6-3 and J usage is TRBJ1-5, with unresolved D. The CDR3 spans 13 residues. V lost 2 bases to trimming and J lost 9 bases, with 11 bases between them. CDR1 is MNHEY, CDR2 SVGEGT, per germline. The CDR3 region is CASSYPPPGPQHF. The CDR3 region has the DNA TGTGCCAGCAGTTACCCCCCTCCAGGGCCCCAGCATTTT.

The chain employs TRBV4-2 and TRBJ1-2; 7 bases map to TRBD1. Trimming took 0 bases from V and 8 from J; bases not matched to a gene: 9. The CDR3 totals 15 residues. Germline V CDR1 and CDR2: LGHNA, YNFKEQ. CDR3 loop: CASSQDQGDGRGYTF. CDR3 bases: TGTGCCAGCAGCCAAGATCAGGGGGACGGCAGGGGCTACACCTTC.

This chain uses TRBV7-3 with TRBJ1-2; 7 bases fit TRBD1. The V gene end was trimmed by 4 bases and the J gene end by 6 bases; junction bases not matched to a gene: 5. This CDR3 contains 13 residues. Germline V CDR1 and CDR2: SGHTA, FQGTGA. The CDR3 sequence is CASSSPGGDGYTF. The CDR3 coding sequence is TGTGCCAGCAGCTCGCCAGGGGGTGATGGCTACACCTTC.

This sequence joins TRBV11-2 and TRBJ1-2; weak D call: TRBD1 (5 bases). The CDR3 has 14 amino acids. V was trimmed by 1 base and J by 3 bases, leaving 9 bases between them. Germline CDR1 reads SGHAT; CDR2 reads FQNNGV. Written as DNA, the CDR3 is TGTGCCAGCAGCTTAGGAGACAGCCACTATGGCTACACCTTC. It is translated as CASSLGDSHYGYTF.

The rearrangement joins TRBV5-1 to TRBJ1-5, with 8 bases that match TRBD1. The length of the CDR3 is 14 residues. Germline V gives CDR1 SGHRS, CDR2 YFSETQ. Trimming at V came to 5 bases and at J to 2 bases, leaving 3 bases not matched to a gene. The CDR3 DNA reads TGCGCCAGCAGACTGACAGGGGGCAATCAGCCCCAGCATTTT. This gives the protein CASRLTGGNQPQHF.

The chain couples TRBV5-1 to TRBJ2-6; D is undetermined. The germline V gene encodes CDR1 SGHRS and CDR2 YFSETQ. The CDR3 spans 15 residues. Trimming stripped 1 base from V and 2 bases from J, with 7 bases between. This CDR3 is CASSLPEPGANVLTF. CDR3 in DNA: TGCGCCAGCAGCTTGCCGGAGCCTGGGGCCAACGTCCTGACTTTC.

The chain employs TRBV24-1 and TRBJ1-6, with 7 positions matching TRBD1. The CDR3 is made up of 15 amino acids. Trimming took 9 bases from V and 7 from J; bases not matched to a gene: 11. From germline, CDR1 is KGHDR and CDR2 SFDVKD. CDR3 residues: CATFGRGPRNSPLHF. DNA of the CDR3: TGTGCCACCTTCGGGAGGGGGCCAAGGAATTCACCCCTCCACTTT.

The V gene is TRBV15, the J gene TRBJ1-1; a weak D match, TRBD1 (6 bases). Germline V lookup: CDR1 LNHNV, CDR2 YYDKDF (reference sequence). Trimming pared 5 bases from V and 1 base from J, leaving 14 bases between. The CDR3 is 15 residues long. The CDR3 loop reads CATSLPRTANTEAFF. CDR3 nucleotide sequence: TGTGCCACCAGCTTGCCTAGGACAGCGAACACTGAAGCTTTCTTT.

The chain links TRBV6-1 to TRBJ2-3, with TRBD1 matching 12 bases. The trim removed 4 bases at V and 5 bases at J, leaving 7 bases unmatched. The germline V gene has CDR1 MNHNS and CDR2 SASEGT. The CDR3 is 16 amino acids. CDR3 sequence (DNA): TGTGCCAGCAGTGCCGTCGGGACAGGGGGCAGAGATACGCAGTATTTT. Amino acid sequence: CASSAVGTGGRDTQYF.

The chain employs TRBV29-1 and TRBJ1-2; D gene uncertain. This CDR3 spans 12 amino acids. Germline V gene data show CDR1 as SQVTM and CDR2 as ANQGSEA. V lost 2 bases and J 1 base, leaving 5 bases between the germline ends. The CDR3 spells CSVEKLNYGYTF. The CDR3 DNA reads as TGCAGCGTTGAAAAACTTAACTATGGCTACACCTTC.

This sequence joins TRBV23-1 and TRBJ1-1; weak D call: TRBD1 (6 bases). Being an ORF, TRBV23-1 has a function that is uncertain. The length of the CDR3 is 14 residues. V lost 3 bases and J 4 bases, leaving 12 bases between the germline ends. CDR3 loop: CASSHETGSTEAFF. DNA of the CDR3: TGCGCCAGCAGTCACGAAACAGGGAGCACTGAAGCTTTCTTT.

CDR3 region: CSVLQGASEAFF. As DNA, the CDR3 is TGCAGCGTGTTACAGGGGGCGTCTGAAGCTTTCTTT. The rearrangement links TRBV29-1 to TRBJ1-1; 9 bases align to TRBD1. The CDR3 is 12 amino acids. Trimming at V came to 6 bases and at J to 6 bases, leaving 5 bases not matched to a gene. Germline assignment: CDR1 SQVTM and CDR2 ANQGSEA.

This clone was seen only once. J is TRBJ1-2 and V is TRBV7-8, with D uncertain. This CDR3 region has 16 residues. Germline values: CDR1 SGHVS, CDR2 FQNEAQ. Trimming left V 4 bases short and J 0 bases short, with 15 bases between. For the CDR3, the DNA is TGTGCCAGCAGCTCCGCCTCTACCACGTCTAACTATGGCTACACCTTC. Translation gives CASSSASTTSNYGYTF.

This chain uses TRBV14 with TRBJ1-2, with D unclear. The CDR3 sequence is 13 residues long. CDR1 is SGHDN, CDR2 FVKESK, per germline. With 4 bases removed from V and 3 bases from J, the gap between germline ends came to 9 bases. CDR3 amino acids: CASSLNRDYGYTF. CDR3 in DNA: TGTGCCAGCAGCCTAAATCGGGACTATGGCTACACCTTC.

The chain links TRBV5-1 to TRBJ2-5, with no clear D. This CDR3 comprises 14 residues. Trimming left V 2 bases short and J 0 bases short, with 8 bases between. Germline V gene lookup returns CDR1 SGHRS and CDR2 YFSETQ. The CDR3 here is CASSLIPNQETQYF. CDR3 in DNA: TGCGCCAGCAGCTTAATCCCAAACCAAGAGACCCAGTACTTC.

The chain is built from TRBV7-9 and TRBJ2-3; TRBD2 matches at 11 bases. The junction had 9 bases not matched to a gene; V was cut back by 4 bases and J by 6 bases. The length of the CDR3 is 16 residues. Germline CDR1 reads SEHNR; CDR2 reads FQNEAQ (reference sequence). CDR3 DNA sequence: TGTGCCAGCAGCTGGTGGGCCGGGACTAGCGGTGATACGCAGTATTTT. Translation: CASSWWAGTSGDTQYF.

The CDR3 DNA is TGTGCCAGTAGTATCAGGGGGCGGCTTAACACTGAAGCTTTCTTT. The encoded protein is CASSIRGRLNTEAFF. The V and J genes are TRBV19 and TRBJ1-1; 8 bases fit TRBD1. Germline V gene lookup returns CDR1 LNHDA and CDR2 SQIVND (reference sequence). The CDR3 consists of 15 residues. Trimming removed 3 bases from V and 2 bases from J; junction bases left unmatched: 5.

The V and J genes are TRBV2 and TRBJ2-7; D remains unclear. Germline V gene sequence: CDR1 SNHLY, CDR2 FYNNEI. V was shortened by 7 bases and J by 4 bases, with 8 bases between the two germline ends. The CDR3 sequence is 11 residues long. The CDR3 loop is CASTRQYEQYF. The CDR3 DNA follows: TGTGCCAGCACCAGACAATACGAGCAGTACTTC. Drawing the rest from reference TRBV2 and TRBJ2-7, the complete variable domain is EPEVTQTPSHQVTQMGQEVILRCVPISNHLYFYWYRQILGQKVEFLVSFYNNEISEKSEIFDDQFSVERPDGSNFTLKIRSTKLEDSAMYFCASTRQYEQYFGPGTRLTVT.

The rearrangement uses TRBV11-2 and TRBJ1-6; the D gene is possibly TRBD1 (5 bases). Germline CDR1 SGHAT, CDR2 FQNNGV. This CDR3 contains 16 residues. Trimming removed 2 bases from V and 7 bases from J, with 15 bases in between. The CDR3 loop reads CASSLFGQVTNSPLHF. The CDR3 nucleotides are TGTGCCAGCAGCTTATTCGGACAAGTTACCAATTCACCCCTCCACTTT.

This clone was picked up one time. V is TRBV21-1 and J is TRBJ1-5. TRBV21-1 is an annotated pseudogene. There are 15 residues in the CDR3. For the CDR3, the DNA is TGTGCCAGCAGCAAGTCAGCGGACAGCAATCAGCCCCAGCATTTT. The encoded protein is CASSKSADSNQPQHF.

The chain couples TRBV5-1 to TRBJ2-7; 11 positions match TRBD1. The ends lost 3 bases at V and 3 bases at J; junction bases unmatched: 8. The CDR3 totals 16 residues. From germline, CDR1 is SGHRS and CDR2 YFSETQ. Written as DNA, the CDR3 is TGCGCCAGCAGCTCGAAACCGGGACAGGGGGACTACGAGCAGTACTTC. Translating gives CASSSKPGQGDYEQYF.